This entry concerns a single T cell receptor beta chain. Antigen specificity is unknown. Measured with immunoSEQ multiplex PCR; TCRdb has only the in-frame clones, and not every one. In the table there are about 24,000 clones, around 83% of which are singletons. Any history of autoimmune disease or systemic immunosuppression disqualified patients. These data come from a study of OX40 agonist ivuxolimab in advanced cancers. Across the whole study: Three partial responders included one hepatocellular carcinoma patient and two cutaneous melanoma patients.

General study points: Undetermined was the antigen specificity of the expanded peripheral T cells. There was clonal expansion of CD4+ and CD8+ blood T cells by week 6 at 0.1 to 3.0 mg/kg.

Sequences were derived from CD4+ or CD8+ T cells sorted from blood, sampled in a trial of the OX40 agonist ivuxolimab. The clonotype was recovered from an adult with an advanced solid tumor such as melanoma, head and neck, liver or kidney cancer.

CDR3 DNA sequence: TGTGCCAGCAGCTTAGCGGGAAGGCACACAGATACGCAGTATTTT. This gives the protein CASSLAGRHTDTQYF. The chain is built from TRBV7-2 and TRBJ2-3; D ambiguous. V was cut by 0 bases and J by 2 bases, with 9 bases left in between. The CDR3 consists of 15 residues. Per the germline V gene, CDR1 is SGHTA and CDR2 is FQGNSA. The whole variable domain, filled in from reference TRBV7-2 and TRBJ2-3, reads GAGVSQSPSNKVTEKGKDVELRCDPISGHTALYWYRQSLGQGLEFLIYFQGNSAPDKSGLPSDRFSAERTGGSVSTLTIQRTQQEDSAVYLCASSLAGRHTDTQYFGPGTRLTVL.